This is a list of T cell receptor beta chains from one sample in a study of post-analysis software for immune sequencing data. Each CDR3 protein gets one entry after TCRdb re-called the PCR reads with MiXCR. Of some 690,000 distinct CDR3 sequences in the sample, roughly three fifths were seen once. The sequenced sample consisted of blood. The receptors derive from a girl aged 2 to 9 with multiple sclerosis. The CDR3 runs from the conserved cysteine through the conserved F or W. The D gene is left open where the match is weak. Expanded clones get a size class; other rows say once, few or many, or leave the size out.

len,d_gene,j_gene,abundance,v_gene,CDR3aa,CDR3nt
17,.,TRBJ2-1,.,TRBV5-6,CASSLAEGPAVNNEQFF,TGTGCCAGCAGCTTGGCCGAAGGGCCGGCAGTCAACAATGAGCAGTTCTTC
14,.,TRBJ2-1,.,TRBV11-2,CACSFLQAWNEQFF,TGTGCCTGCAGCTTTCTACAGGCCTGGAATGAGCAGTTCTTC
16,.,TRBJ2-1,.,TRBV27,CASSPSTGHSYNGQFF,TGTGCCAGCAGTCCGAGTACAGGACATTCCTACAATGGGCAGTTCTTC
14,.,TRBJ1-5,.,TRBV20-1,CSARTGGSNQPQHF,TGCAGTGCTAGGACAGGTGGAAGCAATCAGCCCCAGCATTTT
16,TRBD1,TRBJ1-1,.,TRBV5-1,CASSPYRGATNTEAFF,TGCGCCAGCAGCCCCTACAGGGGCGCGACGAACACTGAAGCTTTCTTT
12,TRBD1,TRBJ2-3,few,TRBV20-1,CSARTGADTQYF,TGCAGTGCTCGCACAGGGGCAGATACGCAGTATTTT
12,.,TRBJ1-2,.,TRBV6-6,CASSYSTAGYTF,TGTGCCAGCAGTTACTCGACAGCTGGCTACACCTTC
18,TRBD2,TRBJ2-1,.,TRBV3-1,CASNQSGRGGSSYNEQFF,TGTGCCAGCAACCAATCCGGGAGGGGCGGGAGCTCCTACAATGAGCAGTTCTTC
13,.,TRBJ2-7,.,TRBV5-1,CASSLVTDYEQYF,TGCGCCAGCAGCTTGGTAACCGACTACGAGCAGTACTTC
16,TRBD1,TRBJ2-3,once,TRBV12-3/TRBV12-4,CASRPGTGDSTDTQYF,TGTGCCAGCAGACCCGGGACAGGGGACAGCACAGATACGCAGTATTTT
15,TRBD2,TRBJ2-7,.,TRBV7-9,CASSHGTSGIYEQYF,TGTGCCAGCAGCCATGGGACTAGCGGAATCTACGAGCAGTACTTC
15,TRBD2,TRBJ2-1,few,TRBV27,CASSGGGPSYNEQFF,TGTGCCAGCAGTGGGGGGGGTCCCTCCTACAATGAGCAGTTCTTC
16,.,TRBJ2-4,.,TRBV7-2,CASSHRLSGAKNIQYF,TGTGCCAGCAGCCACCGACTAAGCGGGGCCAAAAACATTCAGTACTTC
17,TRBD2,TRBJ2-1,.,TRBV12-3/TRBV12-4,CASSLVLAGAYYNEQFF,TGTGCCAGCAGTTTAGTACTAGCGGGGGCCTATTACAATGAGCAGTTCTTC
15,.,TRBJ2-7,few,TRBV20-1,CSASRPGTDAYEQYF,TGCAGTGCTAGTCGCCCGGGGACGGATGCCTACGAGCAGTACTTC
11,TRBD2,TRBJ2-7,once,TRBV6-2/TRBV6-3,CAAKGGYEQYF,TGTGCCGCAAAGGGAGGGTACGAGCAGTACTTC
14,.,TRBJ2-3,.,TRBV7-2,CASSPGGLTDTQYF,TGTGCCAGCAGCCCCGGGGGCCTCACAGATACGCAGTATTTT
16,TRBD1,TRBJ2-7,.,TRBV11-2,CASSFLAGTGGYEQYF,TGTGCCAGCAGCTTTTTGGCCGGGACAGGGGGCTACGAGCAGTACTTC
14,TRBD1,TRBJ2-1,few,TRBV20-1,CSAANRQGSHEQFF,TGCAGTGCGGCTAATAGACAGGGCTCCCATGAGCAGTTCTTC
16,.,TRBJ2-7,.,TRBV11-2,CVSSLAGGGPYYEQYF,TGTGTCAGCAGCTTAGCTGGCGGAGGTCCCTACTACGAGCAGTACTTC
12,.,TRBJ2-1,.,TRBV6-2/TRBV6-3,CASTDSRSEQFF,TGTGCCAGCACCGACAGTCGCAGTGAGCAGTTCTTC
13,.,TRBJ2-3,.,TRBV6-6,CASRDPSSDTQYF,TGTGCCAGCAGGGACCCCTCCAGCGATACGCAGTATTTT
18,.,TRBJ2-6,once,TRBV6-5,CASSYSSGIISGANVLTF,TGTGCCAGCAGTTACTCGAGCGGTATAATCTCTGGGGCCAACGTCCTGACTTTC
12,.,TRBJ1-2,.,TRBV29-1,CSVASRSYGYTF,TGCAGCGTCGCCTCTCGGAGCTATGGCTACACCTTC
15,.,TRBJ2-7,few,TRBV20-1,CSASRGDRSSYEQYF,TGCAGTGCTAGCCGAGGAGACAGAAGCTCCTACGAGCAGTACTTC
15,.,TRBJ1-4,.,TRBV29-1,CSVVPSRGPNEKLFF,TGCAGCGTTGTGCCGTCCAGGGGCCCAAATGAAAAACTGTTTTTT
14,.,TRBJ2-1,many,TRBV9,CASSVASSYNEQFF,TGTGCCAGCAGCGTAGCAAGCTCCTACAATGAGCAGTTCTTC
19,TRBD2,TRBJ2-6,few,TRBV4-3,CASSQEVSGGIGGANVLTF,TGCGCCAGCAGCCAAGAGGTTAGCGGGGGGATCGGCGGGGCCAACGTCCTGACTTTC
15,.,TRBJ1-2,.,TRBV7-9,CASSLEGSNNYGYTF,TGTGCCAGCAGCTTAGAAGGTTCAAATAACTATGGCTACACCTTC
15,TRBD2,TRBJ2-5,.,TRBV5-1,CASSFGTSGIETQYF,TGCGCCAGCAGCTTCGGGACTAGCGGGATCGAGACCCAGTACTTC
12,TRBD1,TRBJ2-4,few,TRBV29-1,CSTRQGENIQYF,TGCAGCACAAGACAGGGTGAAAACATTCAGTACTTC
13,.,TRBJ2-1,.,TRBV24-1,CATSDPPYNEQFF,TGTGCCACCAGTGATCCCCCCTACAATGAGCAGTTCTTC
15,TRBD2,TRBJ2-7,.,TRBV7-2,CASSWTSGSPYEQYF,TGTGCCAGCAGCTGGACTAGCGGGAGCCCCTACGAGCAGTACTTC
13,.,TRBJ1-2,.,TRBV11-2,CASSLDTDYGYTF,TGTGCCAGCAGCTTAGACACGGACTATGGCTACACCTTC
16,.,TRBJ2-7,few,TRBV4-1,CASSQVRRTLSDEQYF,TGCGCCAGCAGCCAAGTGAGAAGGACGCTGTCTGACGAGCAGTACTTC
14,TRBD1,TRBJ1-2,few,TRBV29-1,CSALGTGANYGYTF,TGCAGCGCCTTGGGGACAGGAGCTAACTATGGCTACACCTTC
14,.,TRBJ2-6,.,TRBV29-1,CSVAPGAGANVLTF,TGCAGCGTTGCCCCCGGGGCTGGGGCCAACGTCCTGACTTTC
12,.,TRBJ2-7,few,TRBV29-1,CSVVGRVGEQYF,TGCAGCGTTGTGGGCAGGGTCGGCGAGCAGTACTTC